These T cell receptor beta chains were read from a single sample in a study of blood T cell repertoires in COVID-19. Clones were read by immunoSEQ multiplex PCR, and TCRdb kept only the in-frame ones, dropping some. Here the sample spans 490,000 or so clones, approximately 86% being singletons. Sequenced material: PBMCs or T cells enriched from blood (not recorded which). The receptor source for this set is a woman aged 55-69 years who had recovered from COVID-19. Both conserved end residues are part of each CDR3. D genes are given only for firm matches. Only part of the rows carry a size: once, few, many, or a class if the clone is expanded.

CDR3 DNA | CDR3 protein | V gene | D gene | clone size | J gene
TGTGCCAGCAGCTTGGACCAGGGGCGAAACACCATATATTTT | CASSLDQGRNTIYF | TRBV5-4 | . | . | TRBJ1-3
TGTGCCAGCAGCTTAGGGACAGCCAGCTACAATGAGCAGTTCTTC | CASSLGTASYNEQFF | TRBV7-9 | . | . | TRBJ2-1
TGTGCCAGCAGCTGGGGAGCGGACACCGGGGAGCTGTTTTTT | CASSWGADTGELFF | TRBV7-8 | . | . | TRBJ2-2
TGCGCCAGCAGCCAAGAGTCGGCGGGGGGGACAGATACGCAGTATTTT | CASSQESAGGTDTQYF | TRBV4-1 | TRBD2 | . | TRBJ2-3
TGTGCCAGCAGCCCAGGGGGCGGGGGCACTGAAGCTTTCTTT | CASSPGGGGTEAFF | TRBV11-2 | TRBD1 | . | TRBJ1-1
TGCGCCAGCGGCCGAAGGACGGGACAGCAAAACACCGGGGAGCTGTTTTTT | CASGRRTGQQNTGELFF | TRBV5-1 | TRBD1 | . | TRBJ2-2
TGTGCCAGCAAAGGGGGACAGACCCTAAATCAGCCCCAGCATTTT | CASKGGQTLNQPQHF | TRBV2 | TRBD1 | . | TRBJ1-5
TGTGCCAGCAGTTTATTCCCGGAGAGCTCCTACGAGCAGTACTTC | CASSLFPESSYEQYF | TRBV27 | . | once | TRBJ2-7
TGTGCCTGGCGTGTACAAGTGAACACTGAAGCTTTCTTT | CAWRVQVNTEAFF | TRBV30 | . | . | TRBJ1-1
TGCGCCAGCAGCCAAGCACCGGGACAGGGCCTTAATACCCAGTACTTC | CASSQAPGQGLNTQYF | TRBV4-1 | TRBD1 | . | TRBJ2-5
TGTGCCAGCAGCGGAAGGGCGCAGGGCGCAGTCACCGGGGAGCTGTTTTTT | CASSGRAQGAVTGELFF | TRBV2 | . | . | TRBJ2-2
TGTGCCATCAATCAGGGGGGCATAGTAGAGACCCAGTACTTC | CAINQGGIVETQYF | TRBV28 | . | . | TRBJ2-5
TGTGCCAGCAGCTTAGACAGGGTCGACGGCTACACCTTC | CASSLDRVDGYTF | TRBV11-2 | . | . | TRBJ1-2
TGTGCCAGCAGCCTTCGCAATGAGCAGTTCTTC | CASSLRNEQFF | TRBV3-1/TRBV3-2 | . | . | TRBJ2-1
TGTGCCAGCAGCCAGAACAGGGGGGGCTACACCTTC | CASSQNRGGYTF | TRBV3-1/TRBV3-2 | TRBD1 | . | TRBJ1-2
TGTGCCAGCAGTAGAGGGGGGGGCGGTTCACCCCTCCACTTT | CASSRGGGGSPLHF | TRBV6-5 | . | . | TRBJ1-6
TGTGCCAGCAGCCCCTACGGACAGCTCTACGAGCAGTACTTC | CASSPYGQLYEQYF | TRBV5-4 | . | . | TRBJ2-7
TGCGCCACCCGGGTAGGGGCCAGGGTAATCACAGATACGCAGTATTTT | CATRVGARVITDTQYF | TRBV5-1 | . | . | TRBJ2-3
TGTGCCAGCACTAGCAAGGGTACAGATACGCAGTATTTT | CASTSKGTDTQYF | TRBV9 | . | . | TRBJ2-3
TGTGCCAGCAGCTTGGATCAATTGGACAGGTACTCCTACGAGCAGTACTTC | CASSLDQLDRYSYEQYF | TRBV11-3 | TRBD1 | . | TRBJ2-7
TGTGCCTGGACTTCAACAGGTTACTCTGGAAACACCATATATTTT | CAWTSTGYSGNTIYF | TRBV30 | . | . | TRBJ1-3
TGTGCCAGCAGTTACCTGGGACAGGGGCGGATCTATGGCTACACCTTC | CASSYLGQGRIYGYTF | TRBV6-5 | TRBD1 | . | TRBJ1-2
TGTGCCAGCGGAGGGGCGGGGACAGGGCAAGAGACCCAGTACTTC | CASGGAGTGQETQYF | TRBV11-2 | TRBD1 | . | TRBJ2-5
TGTGCCAGTAGGATCCTTGGCGGCGAAAAACTGTTTTTT | CASRILGGEKLFF | TRBV19 | . | . | TRBJ1-4
TGTGCCATCAGTGAGGCGGGAAGGGCCCGAAACACTGAAGCTTTCTTT | CAISEAGRARNTEAFF | TRBV10-3 | . | few | TRBJ1-1
TGTGCCAGTACCACGGGGGGGCAATGGTTTCAGCCCCAGCATTTT | CASTTGGQWFQPQHF | TRBV19 | . | . | TRBJ1-5
TGTGCCAGCAGCTTGCCGGGACAGTCATATGGCTACACCTTC | CASSLPGQSYGYTF | TRBV5-4 | TRBD1 | once | TRBJ1-2
TGTGCCAGCAGCTTTTGGGGGTCGTCCGGGACAGGGGACACTGAAGCTTTCTTT | CASSFWGSSGTGDTEAFF | TRBV11-2 | TRBD1 | . | TRBJ1-1
TGTGCCAGTAGCCCCCAATCGGCAGGAAACTATGGCTACACCTTC | CASSPQSAGNYGYTF | TRBV19 | . | . | TRBJ1-2
TGCGCCAGCAGTCACAGGGGAGGCTTTGAAAAACTGTTTTTT | CASSHRGGFEKLFF | TRBV5-1 | TRBD1 | few | TRBJ1-4
TGTGCCAGCAGTGAAAGCGCCTACGAGCAGTACTTC | CASSESAYEQYF | TRBV2 | . | . | TRBJ2-7
TGTGCCAGCAGCTTGCCGTTCCCCTCTGGAAACACCATATATTTT | CASSLPFPSGNTIYF | TRBV5-5 | . | . | TRBJ1-3
TGCGCCAGCAGCTTGGTTTTCAGCCGGACAGGATTTTTCACCGGGGAGCTGTTTTTT | CASSLVFSRTGFFTGELFF | TRBV5-1 | TRBD1 | . | TRBJ2-2
TGCGCCAGCAGCCAAGATCTGCCAGGGACCTATAATTCACCCCTCCACTTT | CASSQDLPGTYNSPLHF | TRBV4-1 | . | once | TRBJ1-6
TGTGCCAGCAGCAAAAGGGAGGGGTACTATGGCTACACCTTC | CASSKREGYYGYTF | TRBV21-1 | . | . | TRBJ1-2
TGCGCCAGCAGTCATTTGAACAGGGATGAGCAGTTCTTC | CASSHLNRDEQFF | TRBV23-1 | . | . | TRBJ2-1
TGTGCCAGCAGCTTCACAGGGCTCACTGAAGCTTTCTTT | CASSFTGLTEAFF | TRBV13 | . | . | TRBJ1-1
TGCAGCGCCCTCGGTACCCGGGACAGGGGTAGCGCAGATACGCAGTATTTT | CSALGTRDRGSADTQYF | TRBV29-1 | TRBD1 | . | TRBJ2-3
TGCGCCAGCAGCCGACGACAGGGGGCCGGCGGGGAGCTGTTTTTT | CASSRRQGAGGELFF | TRBV5-1 | TRBD1 | . | TRBJ2-2
TGTGCCAGTAGTATAGTACCCCGGTTGGGACAGATGAATGAAAAACTGTTTTTT | CASSIVPRLGQMNEKLFF | TRBV19 | TRBD1 | . | TRBJ1-4
TGTGCCAGCAGCCCTTGGGGAGGGGGGAGCACAGATACGCAGTATTTT | CASSPWGGGSTDTQYF | TRBV3-1/TRBV3-2 | . | . | TRBJ2-3
TGTGCCAGTAGGCGGCCTTCTGGGGCCAACGTCCTGACTTTC | CASRRPSGANVLTF | TRBV19 | . | . | TRBJ2-6
TGCGCCAGCAGCGGTGGGGGCCGCAATGAGCAGTTCTTC | CASSGGGRNEQFF | TRBV5-1 | . | . | TRBJ2-1
TGCGCCAGCAGCGTCGTGGGGACAGCGTATGAAAAACTGTTTTTT | CASSVVGTAYEKLFF | TRBV5-1 | TRBD1 | . | TRBJ1-4
TGTGCCAGTAGTGTCGAGTCTAGCAATCAGCCCCAGCATTTT | CASSVESSNQPQHF | TRBV19 | . | . | TRBJ1-5
TGTGCCAGCAGCTTCGGGAATCCAGCCTATGGCTACACCTTC | CASSFGNPAYGYTF | TRBV7-2 | . | . | TRBJ1-2
TGTGCCAGCAGTGAGATGAAAACACTATATGGCTACACCTTC | CASSEMKTLYGYTF | TRBV6-1 | . | . | TRBJ1-2
TGTGCCAGCAGTTATGGGTCAGCGGGGGGGAAGACCGGGGAGCTGTTTTTT | CASSYGSAGGKTGELFF | TRBV6-2/TRBV6-3 | TRBD2 | . | TRBJ2-2
TGTGCCAGCAGTATAACAAATTTTTACAATGAGCAGTTCTTC | CASSITNFYNEQFF | TRBV7-9 | . | once | TRBJ2-1
TGTGCCAGCAGCCAAGCTAGCGGGGGTACCAATGAGCAGTTCTTC | CASSQASGGTNEQFF | TRBV3-1/TRBV3-2 | TRBD2 | . | TRBJ2-1